This T cell receptor beta chain was documented in a study of CD8+ T cells in alopecia areata (dated 2018 in TCRdb). The study in broad terms: In both human patients and the C3H/HeJ mouse model, the study applied high-throughput TCRbeta sequencing to look at T cell clonal expansion in alopecia areata. Scalp tissue and sorted CD4+ and CD8+ peripheral blood T cells from patchy and totalis/universalis alopecia areata patients and from healthy controls were covered by human TCRbeta sequencing. Scalp clonality was compared across normal scalp (n=4), patchy alopecia areata scalp (n=8), and alopecia totalis/universalis scalp (n=8). The RNA source kit depended on sample type: the PAXgene miRNA kit for fixed scalp, the miRNeasy kit for PBMCs, and the RNeasy kit for mouse skin. Amplification of TCRbeta CDR3 regions was done by immunoSEQ multiplex PCR using 35 Vbeta forward primers and 13 Jbeta reverse primers.

Points on this clone: Its antigen is not yet known. No quality values exist for individual bases; no much larger clone is one base distant.

For roughly 5 biomarker-study patients, CD4+ cells were further sorted into CD25+CD127- cells. Lesional scalp punch biopsies and peripheral blood were obtained from alopecia areata patients. PBMCs were isolated by density centrifugation and stained for CD3, CD4 and CD8, after which CD4+ and CD8+ T cells were sorted on a FACSAria. The untreated alopecia areata patients were recruited through a multicenter biomarker study. Libraries were prepared through the immunoSEQ multiplex PCR assay. To provide template for TCR sequencing, every sample had RNA extracted and reverse transcribed into cDNA. First-strand cDNA was synthesized using SuperScript III with a 2:1 mix of oligo-dT and random hexamers. A synthetic immune receptor repertoire was used to assess amplification bias, and residual bias was removed computationally. As for how the authors treated the data: Raw reads were preprocessed to remove errors, and CDR3 was defined according to IMGT conventions as the region from the conserved cysteine to phenylalanine. Clonality was calculated as 1 minus Shannon entropy normalized by log2 of the number of productive unique TCRs. Whether scalp clones were CD4 or CD8 was inferred by matching scalp TCRbeta sequences against CD4 and CD8 repertoires sorted from blood. Entries here come from immuneACCESS through TCRdb and include only in-frame sequences with V and J called. Some clones fail to appear in such tables; in the studies checked, an unresolved V gene covers under half of the shortfall, and the cause of the remainder is unknown. V and J calls and clone size come straight from that table; D and trimming were deduced from the DNA. The sample includes tens of thousands of clones, with 60% to 65% observed a single time. 3.5% to 5% of the sample goes to the ten largest clones.

General conclusions and limits of the study: TCR sequences shared between patients were less clear than in mice, possibly partly because of HLA diversity in the patient population. Lesional scalp, especially in alopecia totalis/universalis, showed higher clonality and more expanded CD8+ clones than normal scalp, suggesting antigenic drive. Unlike mouse skin, where gammadelta T cells dominate, normal human skin contains resident alphabeta T cells that get sequenced too, which complicates analysis of the scalp TCR repertoire.

The origin of this receptor is a human donor with alopecia areata. Source material: CD4+ Tregs sorted from blood.

The CDR3 here reads CASSPRDRASSYNSPLHF. The nucleotides are TGTGCCAGCAGTCCCCGGGACAGGGCCAGCTCCTATAATTCACCCCTCCACTTT. The rearrangement combines TRBV27 with TRBJ1-6; 9 middle bases align to TRBD1. CDR1 MNHEY and CDR2 SMNVEV were looked up in the germline V gene (reference sequence). At the junction V is shortened by 5 bases and J by 0 bases; bases outside the gene matches: 8. The CDR3 holds 18 amino acids from the cysteine to the phenylalanine. The only DNA kept is the CDR3, 54 bases in frame from the first base.